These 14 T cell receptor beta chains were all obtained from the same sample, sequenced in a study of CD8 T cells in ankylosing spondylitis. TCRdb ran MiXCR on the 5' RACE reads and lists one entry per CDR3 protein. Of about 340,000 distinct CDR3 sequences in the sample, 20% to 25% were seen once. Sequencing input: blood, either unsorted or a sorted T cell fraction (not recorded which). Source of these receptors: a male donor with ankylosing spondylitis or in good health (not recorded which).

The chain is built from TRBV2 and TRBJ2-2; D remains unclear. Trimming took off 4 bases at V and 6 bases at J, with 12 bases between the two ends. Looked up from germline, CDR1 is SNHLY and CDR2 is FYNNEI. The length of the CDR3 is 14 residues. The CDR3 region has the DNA TGTGCCAGCAGTGGTATACGATTGTCCGGGGAGCTGTTTTTT. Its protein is CASSGIRLSGELFF.

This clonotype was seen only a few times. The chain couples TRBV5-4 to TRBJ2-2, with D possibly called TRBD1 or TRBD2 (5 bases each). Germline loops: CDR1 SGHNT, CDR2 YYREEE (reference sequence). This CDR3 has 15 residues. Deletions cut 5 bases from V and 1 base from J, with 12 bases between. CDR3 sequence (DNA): TGTGCCAGCAGTCGCCGGGACGAGAACACCGGGGAGCTGTTTTTT. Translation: CASSRRDENTGELFF.

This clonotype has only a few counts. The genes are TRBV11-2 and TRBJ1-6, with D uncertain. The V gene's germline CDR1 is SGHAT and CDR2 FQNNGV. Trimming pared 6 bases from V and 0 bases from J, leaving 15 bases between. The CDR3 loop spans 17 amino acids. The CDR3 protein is CASSPHLGNSYNSPLHF. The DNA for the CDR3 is TGTGCCAGCAGTCCCCATCTGGGGAACTCCTATAATTCACCCCTCCACTTT. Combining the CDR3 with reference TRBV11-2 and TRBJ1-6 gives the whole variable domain EAGVAQSPRYKIIEKRQSVAFWCNPISGHATLYWYQQILGQGPKLLIQFQNNGVVDDSQLPKDRFSAERLKGVDSTLKIQPAKLEDSAVYLCASSPHLGNSYNSPLHFGNGTRLTVT.

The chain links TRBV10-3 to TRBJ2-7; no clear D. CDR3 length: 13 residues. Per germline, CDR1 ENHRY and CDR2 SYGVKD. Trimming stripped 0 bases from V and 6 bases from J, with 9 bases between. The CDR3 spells CAISESLVTEQYF. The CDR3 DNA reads TGTGCCATCAGTGAGTCGTTAGTCACCGAGCAGTACTTC.

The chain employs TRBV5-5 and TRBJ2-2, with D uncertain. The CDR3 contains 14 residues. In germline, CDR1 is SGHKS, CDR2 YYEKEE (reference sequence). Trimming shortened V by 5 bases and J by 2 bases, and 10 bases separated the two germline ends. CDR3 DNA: TGTGCCAGCAGGTTCGCACATAACACCGGGGAGCTGTTTTTT. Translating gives CASRFAHNTGELFF.

The CDR3 bases are TGCGCCAGCAGCCAACCCAGGGCTAGCGTGTCTGAGCAGTTCTTC. Encoded protein: CASSQPRASVSEQFF. The chain recombines TRBV4-1 with TRBJ2-1, with D possibly being TRBD2 (6 bases). Trimming pared 2 bases from V and 9 bases from J, leaving 17 bases between. Germline values: CDR1 MGHRA, CDR2 YSYEKL. The CDR3 has 15 residues.

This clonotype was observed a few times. In nucleotides, the CDR3 is TGTGCCAGCAGCCCTCGCCTTTACAATGAGCAGTTCTTC. Translated, it gives CASSPRLYNEQFF. The chain employs TRBV12-3 or TRBV12-4 and TRBJ2-1; no firm D call. Trimming cost V 6 bases and J 4 bases, with 10 bases left between them. This CDR3 contains 13 residues.

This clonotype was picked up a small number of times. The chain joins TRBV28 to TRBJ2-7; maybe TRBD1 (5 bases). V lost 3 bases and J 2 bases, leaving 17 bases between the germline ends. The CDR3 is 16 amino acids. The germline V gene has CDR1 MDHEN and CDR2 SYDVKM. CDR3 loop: CASSFSGRVGTYEQYF. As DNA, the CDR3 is TGTGCCAGCAGTTTCTCCGGCAGGGTAGGGACCTACGAGCAGTACTTC. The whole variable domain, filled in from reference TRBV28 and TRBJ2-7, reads DVKVTQSSRYLVKRTGEKVFLECVQDMDHENMFWYRQDPGLGLRLIYFSYDVKMKEKGDIPEGYSVSREKKERFSLILESASTNQTSMYLCASSFSGRVGTYEQYFGPGTRLTVT.

The CDR3 nucleotides read TGTGCCAGCAGTTTCGGGCTAGCTCCCGATACGCAGTATTTT. Translated, it gives CASSFGLAPDTQYF. This rearrangement joins TRBV27 to TRBJ2-3; perhaps TRBD2 as D (5 bases). Looked up from germline, CDR1 is MNHEY and CDR2 is SMNVEV (reference sequence). The V gene lost 3 bases and the J gene lost 6 bases, with 13 bases spanning the gap. There are 14 residues in the CDR3.

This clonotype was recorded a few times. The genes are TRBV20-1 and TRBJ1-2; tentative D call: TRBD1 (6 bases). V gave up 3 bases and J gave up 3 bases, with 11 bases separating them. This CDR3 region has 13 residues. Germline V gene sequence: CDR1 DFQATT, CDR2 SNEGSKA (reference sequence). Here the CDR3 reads CSASGRGYYGYTF. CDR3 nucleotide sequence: TGCAGTGCTAGCGGCAGGGGTTACTATGGCTACACCTTC.

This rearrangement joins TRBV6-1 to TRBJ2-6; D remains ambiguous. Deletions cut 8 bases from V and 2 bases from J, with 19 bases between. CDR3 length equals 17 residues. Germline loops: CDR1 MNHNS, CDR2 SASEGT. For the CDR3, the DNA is TGTGCCAGCTCAGCGCTATCCCCCGCCGCTGGGGCCAACGTCCTGACTTTC. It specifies CASSALSPAAGANVLTF.

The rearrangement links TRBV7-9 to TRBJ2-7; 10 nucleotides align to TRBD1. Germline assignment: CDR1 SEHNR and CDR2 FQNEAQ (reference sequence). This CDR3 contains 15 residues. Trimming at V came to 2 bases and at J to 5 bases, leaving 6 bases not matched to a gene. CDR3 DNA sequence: TGTGCCAGCAGCTTATTGGGACAGGGGTCCAACGAGCAGTACTTC. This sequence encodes CASSLLGQGSNEQYF.

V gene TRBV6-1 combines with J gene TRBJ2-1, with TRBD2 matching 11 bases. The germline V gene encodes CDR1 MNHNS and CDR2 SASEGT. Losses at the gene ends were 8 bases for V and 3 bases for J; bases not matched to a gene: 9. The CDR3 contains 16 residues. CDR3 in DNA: TGTGCCAGCTCTTCTGCGGGACTAGCGGTCTACAATGAGCAGTTCTTC. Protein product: CASSSAGLAVYNEQFF.

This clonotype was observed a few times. CDR3 region: CSASLSGPIYLLETQYF. The CDR3 DNA reads TGCAGTGCTAGCCTTAGCGGTCCGATATACTTACTGGAGACCCAGTACTTC. The gene calls are TRBV20-1 and TRBJ2-5; D is possibly TRBD2 (6 bases). The CDR3 loop spans 17 amino acids. CDR1 is DFQATT and CDR2 is SNEGSKA in the germline V gene (reference sequence). Trimming removed 3 bases from V and 5 bases from J, with 25 bases in between.